The 3 T cell receptor beta chains presented below share a single source sample, sequenced in a study of blood T cell repertoires in COVID-19. Repertoires were generated with immunoSEQ multiplex PCR, while TCRdb's copy carries only in-frame clones and drops some. The table lists some 130,000 clones, 80% to 90% of them singletons. Input material: peripheral blood. The receptors originated from a man aged 55 to 69 with COVID-19, enrolled during active disease.

This chain links TRBV12-3 or TRBV12-4 with TRBJ1-1; D gene uncertain. Deletions cut 6 bases from V and 1 base from J, with 9 bases between. The CDR3 loop spans 13 amino acids. Here the CDR3 DNA reads TGTGCCAGCAGCGAACAGAGGAACACTGAAGCTTTCTTT. Its translation: CASSEQRNTEAFF.

The V gene is TRBV24-1, the J gene TRBJ1-2; D gene ambiguous. This CDR3 contains 12 residues. Germline CDR1 and CDR2: KGHDR and SFDVKD. V shed 5 bases and J shed 2 bases, with 5 bases lying between them. CDR3 DNA sequence: TGTGCCACCAGTGGAGGGAACTATGGCTACACCTTC. Encoded protein: CATSGGNYGYTF.

This chain uses TRBV27 with TRBJ2-7; 8 nucleotides match TRBD1. Germline CDR1 MNHEY, CDR2 SMNVEV (reference sequence). The CDR3 runs 13 residues. V shed 6 bases and J 7 bases; nucleotides not matched to a gene: 8. In DNA, the CDR3 is TGTGCCAGCAGGGACAGGGTCATTGGGGAGCAGTACTTC. Protein product: CASRDRVIGEQYF.